This TCR beta chain originates from a study of CD8+ T cells in alopecia areata. Overall study results and limits: Significant decreases in scalp clonality and expanded CD8+ clones followed tofacitinib treatment.

cDNA reverse transcribed from extracted RNA served as the sequencing template. Sequenced by immunoSEQ multiplex PCR; TCRdb stores in-frame clones only, minus some. Here the sample spans about 280,000 clones, 55% to 75% being singletons. The length of the CDR3 is 12 residues. With 7 bases clipped from V and 2 bases from J, the junction kept 3 bases outside the gene matches. The V gene's germline CDR1 is SQVTM and CDR2 ANQGSEA. Treatment noted: oral pan-JAK inhibitor, 5-10 mg twice daily. A few counts support this clone. Its cognate antigen is unknown. The starting material was CD4+ T cells sorted from blood, obtained at week 24, from a patient treated with tofacitinib. The chain has TRBV29-1 and TRBJ2-5; 8 bases line up with TRBD1. This TCR came from a human donor with alopecia areata. The CDR3 here is CSAGTGQETQYF. The CDR3, as DNA: TGCAGCGCGGGGACAGGACAAGAGACCCAGTACTTC.